The rows below give T cell receptor beta chains drawn from one sample of a study of T cells in Graves' hyperthyroidism and ophthalmopathy. TCRdb ran MiXCR on the multiplex PCR reads and lists one entry per CDR3 protein. The profile shows about 640,000 distinct CDR3 sequences, more than 20% of them singletons. Sequencing was done on a sample of blood. These TCRs come from a man between 25 and 39 years old with Graves' ophthalmopathy. Both conserved end residues are part of each CDR3. Fields, in order: clone size, CDR3 length, V gene, J gene, D gene, CDR3 protein, CDR3 DNA. A D gene is named only where the DNA matches it firmly. Some rows mark clone size as missing; the rest say once, few, many or name a class of expanded clone.

few,14,TRBV7-9,TRBJ2-1,-,CASSLAGRHNEQFF,TGTGCCAGCAGCTTAGCGGGGCGGCACAATGAGCAGTTCTTC
-,12,TRBV2,TRBJ2-7,TRBD1,CASRQGSYEQYF,TGTGCCAGTAGACAGGGGTCCTACGAGCAGTACTTC
-,15,TRBV2,TRBJ1-6,-,CASTPAGVWDSPLHF,TGTGCCAGCACCCCTGCCGGGGTGTGGGATTCACCCCTCCACTTT
few,15,TRBV7-9,TRBJ2-5,TRBD2,CASSSAGLAEETQYF,TGTGCCAGCAGCTCCGCGGGACTAGCGGAAGAGACCCAGTACTTC
-,15,TRBV5-1,TRBJ2-6,-,CASSPGAFGANVLTF,TGCGCCAGCAGCCCCGGGGCATTCGGGGCCAACGTCCTGACTTTC
-,12,TRBV3-1,TRBJ1-1,-,CASSLRMRAAFF,TGTGCCAGCAGCCTGCGGATGAGGGCAGCTTTCTTT
-,15,TRBV3-1,TRBJ1-5,-,CASSQDQGHGQPQHF,TGTGCCAGCAGCCAAGACCAGGGGCACGGTCAGCCCCAGCATTTT
-,15,TRBV6-1,TRBJ2-3,TRBD2,CASTFLAEVTDTQYF,TGTGCCAGCACCTTTCTAGCGGAGGTCACAGATACGCAGTATTTT
-,17,TRBV4-3,TRBJ2-3,-,CASSQDTGSMPWDTQYF,TGCGCCAGCAGCCAAGATACGGGAAGTATGCCGTGGGATACGCAGTATTTT
many,17,TRBV7-2,TRBJ2-5,TRBD2,CASSWGTSGRYRETQYF,TGTGCCAGCAGCTGGGGGACTAGCGGGAGGTACAGAGAGACCCAGTACTTC
-,13,TRBV7-9,TRBJ1-2,-,CASEDRTNYGYTF,TGTGCCAGCGAAGACAGGACAAACTATGGCTACACCTTC
-,15,TRBV18,TRBJ2-5,-,CASSRTSIPSETQYF,TGTGCCAGCTCACGAACTAGTATTCCCTCTGAGACCCAGTACTTC
few,16,TRBV7-2,TRBJ2-3,TRBD2,CASSFTGLAAQDTQYF,TGTGCCAGCAGCTTTACGGGACTAGCGGCCCAAGATACGCAGTATTTT
few,12,TRBV12-3/TRBV12-4,TRBJ1-2,-,CASTEGDPGYTF,TGTGCCAGCACCGAAGGTGATCCTGGCTACACCTTC
-,15,TRBV12-3/TRBV12-4,TRBJ1-1,-,CASSLHGVDNTEAFF,TGTGCCAGCAGTTTGCACGGGGTGGATAACACTGAAGCTTTCTTT
many,15,TRBV20-1,TRBJ1-1,-,CSAFATGLRNTEAFF,TGCAGTGCTTTTGCTACGGGACTCCGGAACACTGAAGCTTTCTTT
-,15,TRBV6-1,TRBJ1-2,-,CASSDPLGGKGGYTF,TGTGCCAGCAGCGACCCACTCGGGGGGAAGGGAGGCTACACCTTC
few,16,TRBV4-2,TRBJ2-5,TRBD2,CASSQLLAGEGETQYF,TGTGCCAGCAGCCAACTACTAGCGGGAGAAGGAGAGACCCAGTACTTC
-,13,TRBV2,TRBJ1-5,-,CASSVRGNQPQHF,TGTGCCAGCAGTGTGCGAGGCAATCAGCCCCAGCATTTT
-,18,TRBV5-5,TRBJ1-4,-,CASSSLRPVGATNEKLFF,TGTGCCAGCAGCTCCCTTCGACCCGTGGGGGCTACTAATGAAAAACTGTTTTTT
few,17,TRBV3-1,TRBJ2-1,TRBD1,CASSPPLTGVEPREQFF,TGTGCCAGCAGCCCTCCTCTGACAGGGGTAGAACCCCGGGAGCAGTTCTTC
many,14,TRBV2,TRBJ1-5,TRBD1,CASGRDRGVQPQHF,TGTGCCAGCGGTAGGGACAGGGGGGTTCAGCCCCAGCATTTT
-,14,TRBV10-2,TRBJ2-1,-,CASSESTPRNEQFF,TGCGCCAGCAGTGAGTCCACCCCGCGTAATGAGCAGTTCTTC